The clone carrying this T cell receptor (beta chain) was detected a few times. What it recognizes is unknown. The sample comes from a study of cytomegalovirus exposure and HLA in healthy donors. Study conclusions and caveats: Follow-up analysis later connected one missense variant in DCLRE1C with trimming of TCR beta V- and J-genes. Analyses of presence and absence presupposed an approximately uniform sequencing depth across donors.

The CDR3 has 16 amino acids. CDR1 SGHVS and CDR2 FNYEAQ come from the germline V gene. V lost 1 base and J 4 bases, leaving 17 bases between the germline ends. Both 60 Vbeta primers and 13 Jbeta primers went into the PCR. Assay used: immunoSEQ multiplex PCR; TCRdb lists only in-frame clones, some missing. Of about 120,000 clones in the sample, 74% were seen once. The sequencing sample was made of PBMCs. The chain joins TRBV7-6 to TRBJ2-7; the D gene is possibly TRBD2 (7 bases). The source of this sequence is a woman aged 40-49 years in good health and CMV-seropositive. The CDR3 loop is CASSLGGGQIAYEQYF. CDR3 nucleotides: TGTGCCAGCAGCTTAGGGGGGGGGCAGATCGCGTACGAGCAGTACTTC. The full variable domain, in which reference TRBV7-6 and TRBJ2-7 provide the parts outside the CDR3, is GAGVSQSPRYKVTKRGQDVALRCDPISGHVSLYWYRQALGQGPEFLTYFNYEAQQDKSGLPNDRFSAERPEGSISTLTIQRTEQRDSAMYRCASSLGGGQIAYEQYFGPGTRLTVT.